Below, 13 T cell receptor beta chains from the same sample are listed, as sequenced in a study of cytomegalovirus exposure and HLA in healthy donors. PCR was performed using 60 Vbeta and 13 Jbeta primers. Assay used: immunoSEQ multiplex PCR; TCRdb lists only in-frame clones, some missing. The repertoire includes 200,000 to 300,000 clones, approximately 84% of them detected once, and about 2% sits in the top ten. The sample comprised PBMCs. These receptors were obtained from a middle-aged woman in good health and CMV-seropositive.

The chain carries TRBV11-3 and TRBJ2-5; unclear D gene. V gave up 5 bases and J gave up 5 bases, with 12 bases separating them. The CDR3 loop spans 13 amino acids. Germline CDR1 and CDR2: SGHNT and YENEEA. The CDR3 sequence is CASSPRGTETQYF. The DNA of the CDR3 is TGTGCCAGCAGCCCCCGAGGCACGGAGACCCAGTACTTC.

The chain uses TRBV4-3 and TRBJ2-1; 7 bases match TRBD2. Looked up from germline, CDR1 is LGHNA and CDR2 is YSLEER. The CDR3 contains 15 residues. J lost 3 bases, V lost 0 bases, and 2 bases had no gene match. The CDR3 DNA sequence: TGCGCCAGCAGCCAAGAGAGGGACTACTACAATGAGCAGTTCTTC. Translation: CASSQERDYYNEQFF.

This clone was observed a few times. The V call is TRBV30, the J call TRBJ1-5; 11 bases match TRBD1. CDR1 is GTSNPN and CDR2 is SVGIG in the germline V gene (reference sequence). V lost 2 bases, J lost 6 bases, and 6 bases stayed unmatched. CDR3 length equals 15 residues. The CDR3 sequence: CAWSSRTGGGQPQHF. The CDR3 coding sequence is TGTGCCTGGAGTTCCCGGACAGGGGGCGGTCAGCCCCAGCATTTT.

The chain uses TRBV30 and TRBJ2-6; D uncertain. Trimming pared 0 bases from V and 0 bases from J, leaving 18 bases between. This CDR3 region has 19 residues. The germline V gene has CDR1 GTSNPN and CDR2 SVGIG (reference sequence). The CDR3 loop reads CAWSVRGGSLLSGANVLTF. The CDR3, as DNA: TGTGCCTGGAGTGTACGCGGCGGATCTCTTCTCTCTGGGGCCAACGTCCTGACTTTC.

J is TRBJ2-5 and V is TRBV28, with 9 bases that match TRBD2. J gave up 11 bases and V 2 bases, and 9 bases lay outside the gene matches. Germline V CDR1 and CDR2: MDHEN, SYDVKM. There are 14 residues in the CDR3. Written as DNA, the CDR3 is TGTGCCAGCAGTTTAGCGGGGGGGCTGGGGGAGCAGTACTTC. Translation: CASSLAGGLGEQYF.

There are a few counts of this clone. The chain joins TRBV28 to TRBJ2-5; TRBD2 matches at 9 bases. Per the germline V gene, CDR1 is MDHEN and CDR2 is SYDVKM. This CDR3 has 17 residues. V trimming: 5 bases; J trimming: 1 base; junction bases outside the gene matches: 11. CDR3 amino acids: CASSTDYSGRFQETQYF. The CDR3 DNA reads TGTGCCAGCAGTACCGACTACAGCGGGAGGTTCCAAGAGACCCAGTACTTC.

CDR3 coding DNA: TGTGCCAGCAGCCCAGCGGGAGTCTACGAGCAGTACTTC. Translated: CASSPAGVYEQYF. The chain employs TRBV4-2 and TRBJ2-7, with 8 bases identical to TRBD2. The germline gives CDR1 LGHNA, CDR2 YNFKEQ. The CDR3 runs 13 residues. The J segment lost 3 bases and the V segment lost 4 bases, leaving 2 bases of the junction unmatched.

The CDR3 bases are TGTGCCAGTAGTCCTCCCGGTGGGGCGCATGAAAAACTGTTTTTT. Its protein product is CASSPPGGAHEKLFF. The chain carries TRBV19 and TRBJ1-4; D is possibly TRBD1 (5 bases). The CDR3 is 15 amino acids. Germline CDR1 LNHDA, CDR2 SQIVND (reference sequence). The V gene lost 5 bases and the J gene lost 6 bases, with 16 bases spanning the gap.

V gene TRBV4-3 combines with J gene TRBJ1-2; 7 positions match TRBD1. This CDR3 comprises 14 residues. The J segment lost 3 bases and the V segment lost 3 bases, leaving 4 bases of the junction unmatched. The germline CDR1 and CDR2 sequences are LGHNA and YSLEER. The CDR3 region has the DNA TGCGCCAGCAGCCACCGACAGGGCCACTATGGCTACACCTTC. The encoded protein is CASSHRQGHYGYTF.

In this sample, this clone turned up a few times. The chain links TRBV5-5 to TRBJ1-4, with D unresolved. Germline CDR1 SGHKS, CDR2 YYEKEE (reference sequence). The V end lost 2 bases, the J end lost 3 bases, and 8 bases lay between the germline ends. The CDR3 consists of 14 residues. The CDR3 DNA sequence: TGTGCCAGCAGCTTAGGAGCTTCTAATGAAAAACTGTTTTTT. It encodes CASSLGASNEKLFF.

This clone was observed a handful of times. The chain combines TRBV5-1 with TRBJ2-1, with D possibly TRBD1 on 6 matching bases. CDR3 size: 16 residues. Germline CDR1 reads SGHRS; CDR2 reads YFSETQ. Trimming pared 4 bases from V and 3 bases from J, leaving 17 bases between. CDR3 protein: CASSPTGVAGYNEQFF. The CDR3 DNA follows: TGCGCCAGCAGCCCGACAGGAGTCGCGGGCTACAATGAGCAGTTCTTC.

The chain employs TRBV5-4 and TRBJ2-2, with 7 bases lining up with TRBD2. Germline trimming cut 4 bases from V and 2 bases from J; bases unmatched to any gene: 8. The CDR3 runs 16 residues. Germline CDR1 SGHNT, CDR2 YYREEE (reference sequence). The CDR3 region is CASSRSLADNTGELFF. The CDR3 DNA reads as TGTGCCAGCAGCCGGAGCCTAGCGGATAACACCGGGGAGCTGTTTTTT.

This chain uses TRBV6-1 with TRBJ2-1; 7 bases agree with TRBD1. The CDR3 length is 14 residues. After removal of 7 bases from V and 1 base from J, the junction contained 4 bases not matched to a gene. The V gene's germline CDR1 is MNHNS and CDR2 SASEGT. The DNA of the CDR3 is TGTGCCAGCAACCAGGACAGGTCCTACAATGAGCAGTTCTTC. Its protein product is CASNQDRSYNEQFF.